This T cell receptor (beta chain) was captured by sequencing in a study of CD8 T cells in Susac syndrome. CD8+ and CD4+ T cells circulating in blood were sequenced for TCR beta. Both CD4+ and CD8+ T cells were negatively isolated, and TEMRA cells underwent FACS enrichment. After extraction with the RNeasy kit, roughly 0.45 to 1 ug of the RNA was reverse transcribed using random hexamers. The method of amplification for TCR beta CDR3 was immunoSEQ multiplex PCR, covering 54 Vbeta and 13 Jbeta. TCRdb used MiXCR to reprocess the immunoSEQ multiplex PCR reads, holding one entry per CDR3 protein. The table includes approximately 300,000 distinct CDR3 sequences, around 91% detected once. V lost 0 bases, J lost 5 bases, and 7 bases stayed unmatched. There are 16 residues in the CDR3. CDR1 and CDR2 (germline): SGHTA, FQGNSA.

The sample taken for sequencing was CD8+ T cells from PBMCs. V usage is TRBV7-2 and J usage is TRBJ2-7; 10 bases align to TRBD1. This receptor was obtained from a human donor with multiple sclerosis. CDR3 loop: CASSLALLTGGDEQYF. CDR3 DNA sequence: TGTGCCAGCAGCTTAGCGCTTTTGACAGGGGGCGACGAGCAGTACTTC.